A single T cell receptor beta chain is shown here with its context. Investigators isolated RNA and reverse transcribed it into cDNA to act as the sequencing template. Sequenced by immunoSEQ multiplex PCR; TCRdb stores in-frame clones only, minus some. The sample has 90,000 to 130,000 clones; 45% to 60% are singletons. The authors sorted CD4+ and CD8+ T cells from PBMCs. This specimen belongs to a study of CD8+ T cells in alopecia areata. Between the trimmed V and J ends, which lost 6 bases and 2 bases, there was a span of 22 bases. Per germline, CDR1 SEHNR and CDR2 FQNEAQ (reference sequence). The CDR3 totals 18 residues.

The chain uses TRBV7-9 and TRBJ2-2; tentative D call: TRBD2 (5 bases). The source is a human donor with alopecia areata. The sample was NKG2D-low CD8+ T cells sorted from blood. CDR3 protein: CASSMNTILTSNTGELFF. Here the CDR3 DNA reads TGTGCCAGCAGTATGAACACAATCCTTACTAGTAACACCGGGGAGCTGTTTTTT.